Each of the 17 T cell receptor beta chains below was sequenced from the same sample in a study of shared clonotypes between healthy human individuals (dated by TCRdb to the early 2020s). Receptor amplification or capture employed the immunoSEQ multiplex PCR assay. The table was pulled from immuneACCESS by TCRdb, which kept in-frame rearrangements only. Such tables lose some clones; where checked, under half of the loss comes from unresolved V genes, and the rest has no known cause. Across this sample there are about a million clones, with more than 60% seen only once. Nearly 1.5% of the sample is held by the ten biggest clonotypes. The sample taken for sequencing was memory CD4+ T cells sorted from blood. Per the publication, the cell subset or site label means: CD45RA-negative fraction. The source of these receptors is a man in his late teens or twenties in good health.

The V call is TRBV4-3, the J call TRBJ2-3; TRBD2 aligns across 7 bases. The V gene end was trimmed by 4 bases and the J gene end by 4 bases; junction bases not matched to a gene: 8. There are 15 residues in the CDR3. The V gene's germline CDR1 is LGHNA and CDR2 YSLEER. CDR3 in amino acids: CASSRGGLLADTQYF. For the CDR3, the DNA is TGCGCCAGCAGCCGGGGGGGGTTGTTGGCAGATACGCAGTATTTT.

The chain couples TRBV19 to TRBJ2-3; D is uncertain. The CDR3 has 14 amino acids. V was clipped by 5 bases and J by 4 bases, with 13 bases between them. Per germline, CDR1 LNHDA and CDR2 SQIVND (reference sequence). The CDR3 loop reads CASSEDSLPDTQYF. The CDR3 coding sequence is TGTGCCAGTAGTGAAGACTCTCTCCCAGATACGCAGTATTTT.

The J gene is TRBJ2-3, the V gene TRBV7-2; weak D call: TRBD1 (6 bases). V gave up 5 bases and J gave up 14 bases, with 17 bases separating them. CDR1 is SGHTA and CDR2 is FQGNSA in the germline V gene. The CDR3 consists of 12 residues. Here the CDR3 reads CASSPWGPLSYF. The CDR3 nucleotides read TGTGCCAGCAGCCCCTGGGGGCCCTTGTCGTATTTT.

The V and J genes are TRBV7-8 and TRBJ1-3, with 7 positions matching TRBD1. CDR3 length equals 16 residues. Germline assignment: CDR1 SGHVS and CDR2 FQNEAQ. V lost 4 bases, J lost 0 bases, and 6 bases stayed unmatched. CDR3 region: CASSSDRASSGNTIYF. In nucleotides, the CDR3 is TGTGCCAGCAGCTCTGACAGGGCGAGCTCTGGAAACACCATATATTTT.

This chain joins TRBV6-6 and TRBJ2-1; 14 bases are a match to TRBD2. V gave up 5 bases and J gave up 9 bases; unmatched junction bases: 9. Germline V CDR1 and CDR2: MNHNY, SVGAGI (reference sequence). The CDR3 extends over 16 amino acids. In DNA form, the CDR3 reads TGTGCCAGCAGTATCCCGACTAGCGGGAGGGCCGGTGAGCAGTTCTTC. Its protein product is CASSIPTSGRAGEQFF.

CDR3 region: CASSWSLYEQYF. The CDR3 DNA sequence: TGTGCCAGCAGTTGGTCCCTCTACGAGCAGTACTTC. The gene calls are TRBV28 and TRBJ2-7; no definite D call. V shed 4 bases and J shed 3 bases, with 7 bases lying between them. The CDR3 loop spans 12 amino acids. Germline V gene sequence: CDR1 MDHEN, CDR2 SYDVKM.

CDR3 sequence: CASSQPRQGPGYGYTF. CDR3 sequence (DNA): TGCGCCAGCAGCCAACCTAGACAGGGACCGGGCTATGGCTACACCTTC. The chain carries TRBV4-1 and TRBJ1-2, with 7 positions matching TRBD1. The CDR3 covers 16 residues. V lost 2 bases to trimming and J lost 4 bases; unmatched junction nucleotides: 10. Germline V gene lookup returns CDR1 MGHRA and CDR2 YSYEKL.

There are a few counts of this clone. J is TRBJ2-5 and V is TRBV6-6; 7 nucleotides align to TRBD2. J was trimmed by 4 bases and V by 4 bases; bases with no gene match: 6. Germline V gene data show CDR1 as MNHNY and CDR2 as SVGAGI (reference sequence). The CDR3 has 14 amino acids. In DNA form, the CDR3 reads TGTGCCAGCAGTTTCCTCACGGGGGGAGAGACCCAGTACTTC. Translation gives CASSFLTGGETQYF.

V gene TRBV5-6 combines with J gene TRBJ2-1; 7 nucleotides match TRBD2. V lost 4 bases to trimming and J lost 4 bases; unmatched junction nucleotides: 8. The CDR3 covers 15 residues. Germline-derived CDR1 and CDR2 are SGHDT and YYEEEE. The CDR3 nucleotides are TGTGCCAGCAGCCCCGTTGGGCGGGGGTACAATGAGCAGTTCTTC. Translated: CASSPVGRGYNEQFF.

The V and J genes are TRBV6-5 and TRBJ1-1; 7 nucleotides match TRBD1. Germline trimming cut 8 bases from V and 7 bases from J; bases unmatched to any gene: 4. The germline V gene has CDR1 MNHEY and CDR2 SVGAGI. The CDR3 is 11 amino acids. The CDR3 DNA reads TGTGCCAGCGGGACAGCGGGTGAAGCTTTCTTT. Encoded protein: CASGTAGEAFF.

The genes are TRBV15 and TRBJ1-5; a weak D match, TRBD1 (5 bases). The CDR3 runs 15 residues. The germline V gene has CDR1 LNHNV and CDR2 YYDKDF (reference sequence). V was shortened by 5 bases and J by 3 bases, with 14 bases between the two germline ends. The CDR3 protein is CATSPRGLDNQPQHF. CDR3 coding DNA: TGTGCCACCAGCCCTAGGGGTCTAGACAATCAGCCCCAGCATTTT.

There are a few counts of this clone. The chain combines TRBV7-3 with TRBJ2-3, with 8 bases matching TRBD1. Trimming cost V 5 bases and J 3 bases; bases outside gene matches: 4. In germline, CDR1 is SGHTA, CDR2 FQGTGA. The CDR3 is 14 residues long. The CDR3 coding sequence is TGTGCCAGCAGCCGGACAGGGTTTACAGATACGCAGTATTTT. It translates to CASSRTGFTDTQYF.

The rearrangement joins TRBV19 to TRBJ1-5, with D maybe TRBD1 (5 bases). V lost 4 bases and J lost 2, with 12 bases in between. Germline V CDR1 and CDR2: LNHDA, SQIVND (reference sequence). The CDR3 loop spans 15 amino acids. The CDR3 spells CASSTAGQGNQPQHF. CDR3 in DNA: TGTGCCAGTAGTACGGCGGGGCAGGGCAATCAGCCCCAGCATTTT.

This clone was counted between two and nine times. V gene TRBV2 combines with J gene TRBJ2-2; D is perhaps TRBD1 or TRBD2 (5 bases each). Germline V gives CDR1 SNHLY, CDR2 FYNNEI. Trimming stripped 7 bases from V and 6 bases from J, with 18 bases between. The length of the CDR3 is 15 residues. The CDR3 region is CASTEGDRGSGELFF. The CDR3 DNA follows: TGTGCCAGCACCGAAGGGGATCGGGGATCCGGGGAGCTGTTTTTT.

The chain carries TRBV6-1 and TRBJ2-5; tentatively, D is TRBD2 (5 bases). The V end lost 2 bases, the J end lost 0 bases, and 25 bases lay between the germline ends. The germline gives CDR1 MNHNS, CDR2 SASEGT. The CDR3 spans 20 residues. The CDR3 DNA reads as TGTGCCAGCAGTGAACAGGTTATAGGCGTACTCGGGAATAACCAAGAGACCCAGTACTTC. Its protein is CASSEQVIGVLGNNQETQYF.

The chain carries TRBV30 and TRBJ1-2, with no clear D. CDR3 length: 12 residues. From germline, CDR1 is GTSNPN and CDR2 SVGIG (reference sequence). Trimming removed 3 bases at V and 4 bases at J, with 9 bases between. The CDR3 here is CAWRGNGYGYTF. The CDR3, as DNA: TGTGCCTGGAGAGGCAATGGCTATGGCTACACCTTC.

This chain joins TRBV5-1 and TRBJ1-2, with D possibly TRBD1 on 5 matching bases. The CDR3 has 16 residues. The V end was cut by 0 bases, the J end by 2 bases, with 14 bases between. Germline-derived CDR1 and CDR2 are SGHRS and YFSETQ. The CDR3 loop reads CASSLGDSGGNYGYTF. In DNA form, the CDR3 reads TGCGCCAGCAGCTTGGGGGACTCCGGAGGGAACTATGGCTACACCTTC.